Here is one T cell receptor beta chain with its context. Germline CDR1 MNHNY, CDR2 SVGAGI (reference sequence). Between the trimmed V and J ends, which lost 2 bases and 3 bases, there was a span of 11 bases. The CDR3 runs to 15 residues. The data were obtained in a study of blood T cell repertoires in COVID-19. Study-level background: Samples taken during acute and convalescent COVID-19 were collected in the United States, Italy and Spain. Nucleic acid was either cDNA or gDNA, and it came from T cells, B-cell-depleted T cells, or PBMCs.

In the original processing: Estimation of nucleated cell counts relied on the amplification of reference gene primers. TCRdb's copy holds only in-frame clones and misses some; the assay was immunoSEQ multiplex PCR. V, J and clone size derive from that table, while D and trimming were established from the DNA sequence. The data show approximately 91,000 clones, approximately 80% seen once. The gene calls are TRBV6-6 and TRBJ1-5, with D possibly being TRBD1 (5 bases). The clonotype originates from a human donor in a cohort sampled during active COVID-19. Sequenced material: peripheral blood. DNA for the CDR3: TGTGCCAGCAGTTACAGGGGAAGGCACAATCAGCCCCAGCATTTT. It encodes CASSYRGRHNQPQHF.